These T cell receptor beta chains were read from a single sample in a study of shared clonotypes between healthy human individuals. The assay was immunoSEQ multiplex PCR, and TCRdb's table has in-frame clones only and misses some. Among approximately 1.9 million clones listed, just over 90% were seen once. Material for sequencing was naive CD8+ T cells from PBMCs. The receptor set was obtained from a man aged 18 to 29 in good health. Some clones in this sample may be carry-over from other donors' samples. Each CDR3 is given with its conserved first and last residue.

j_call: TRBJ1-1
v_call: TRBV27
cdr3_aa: CASSFGGGITEAFF

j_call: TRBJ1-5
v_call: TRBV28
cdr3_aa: CASSNQPQHF

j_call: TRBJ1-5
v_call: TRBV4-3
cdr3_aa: CASSQGRHNQPQHF

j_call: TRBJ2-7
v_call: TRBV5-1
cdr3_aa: CASSLTGQGKGYEQYF

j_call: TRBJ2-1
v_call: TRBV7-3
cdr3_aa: CASSLGTSGNDEQFF

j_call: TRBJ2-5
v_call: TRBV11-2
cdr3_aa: CASSFGSVYQETQYF

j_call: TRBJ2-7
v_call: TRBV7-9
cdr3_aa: CASSPSGQIYEQYF

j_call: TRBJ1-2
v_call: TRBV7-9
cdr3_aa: CASSLRVDRDGYTF

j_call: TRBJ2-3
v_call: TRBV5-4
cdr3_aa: CASSWGQTTDTQYF

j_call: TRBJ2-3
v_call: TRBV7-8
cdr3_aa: CASSSSGRTVDTQYF

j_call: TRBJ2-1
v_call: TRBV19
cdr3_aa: CASSLGPGPYNEQFF

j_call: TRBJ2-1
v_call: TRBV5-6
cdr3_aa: CASSSGEYNEQFF

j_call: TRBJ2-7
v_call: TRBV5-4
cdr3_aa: CASSLGLDTYEQYF

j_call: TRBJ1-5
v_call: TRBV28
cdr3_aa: CASSLILGGGLGGAQHF

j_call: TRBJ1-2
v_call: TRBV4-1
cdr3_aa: CASSQDLSAGYYGYTF

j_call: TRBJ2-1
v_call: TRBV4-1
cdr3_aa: CASSQPTHTGREQFF

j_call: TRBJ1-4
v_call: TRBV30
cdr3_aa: CAWSGLDEKLFF

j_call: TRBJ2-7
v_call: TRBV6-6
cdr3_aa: CASSSWEGEDEQYF

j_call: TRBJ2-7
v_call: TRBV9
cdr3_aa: CASSVEGLAGSGEQYF

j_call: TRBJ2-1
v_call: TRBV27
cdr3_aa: CASSRGLVPYNEQFF

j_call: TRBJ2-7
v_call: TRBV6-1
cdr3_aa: CASRNTGTGIYEQYF

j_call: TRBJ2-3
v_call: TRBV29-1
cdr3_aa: CSVRGGSVADTQYF

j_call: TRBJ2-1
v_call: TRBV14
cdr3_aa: CASSHVPGQGDNEQFF

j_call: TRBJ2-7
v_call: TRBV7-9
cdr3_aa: CTSSLVDYEQYF

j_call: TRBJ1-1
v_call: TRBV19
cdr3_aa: CASSRGQGDTEAFF

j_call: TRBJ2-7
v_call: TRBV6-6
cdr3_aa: CASSYAQGGTYEQYF

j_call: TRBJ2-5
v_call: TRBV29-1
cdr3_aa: CSVYWTSGRGKPVQETQYF

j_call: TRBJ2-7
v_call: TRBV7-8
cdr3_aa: CASSLYRDGVEQYF

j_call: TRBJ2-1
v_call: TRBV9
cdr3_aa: CASSLGLAGGSSSYNEQFF

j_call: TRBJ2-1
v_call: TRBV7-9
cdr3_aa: CASSERTGTGENEQFF

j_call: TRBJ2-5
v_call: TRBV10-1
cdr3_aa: CASSGGWEETQYF

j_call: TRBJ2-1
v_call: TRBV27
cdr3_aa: CASSLIGARKGNEQFF

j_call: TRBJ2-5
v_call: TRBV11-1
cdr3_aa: CASSRSRGTQETQYF

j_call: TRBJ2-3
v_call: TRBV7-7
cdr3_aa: CASSLRESDTQYF

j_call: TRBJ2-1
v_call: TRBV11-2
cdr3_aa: CASSGGQSEDNEQFF

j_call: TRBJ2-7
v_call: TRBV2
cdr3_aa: CASSERPLYEQYF

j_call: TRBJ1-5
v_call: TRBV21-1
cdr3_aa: CASSKKDKGLLGTQPQHF

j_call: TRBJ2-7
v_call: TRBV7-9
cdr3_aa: CASSLESGWLQYF

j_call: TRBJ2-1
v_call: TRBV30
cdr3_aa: CAWRPYNEQFF

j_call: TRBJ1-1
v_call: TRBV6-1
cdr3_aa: CASSEAGGPQMGDTEAFF

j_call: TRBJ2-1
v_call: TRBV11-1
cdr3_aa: CASSLDSGRRDEQFF

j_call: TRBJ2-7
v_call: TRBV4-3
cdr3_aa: CASSQDPGGGGSEQYF

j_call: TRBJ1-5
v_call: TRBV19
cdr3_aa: CASRRYRDQPQHF

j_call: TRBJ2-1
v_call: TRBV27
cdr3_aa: CASSLGRYNEQFF

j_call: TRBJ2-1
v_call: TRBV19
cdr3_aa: CASSRQGNEQFF

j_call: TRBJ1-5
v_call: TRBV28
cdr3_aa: CASSFPPGGVQPQHF